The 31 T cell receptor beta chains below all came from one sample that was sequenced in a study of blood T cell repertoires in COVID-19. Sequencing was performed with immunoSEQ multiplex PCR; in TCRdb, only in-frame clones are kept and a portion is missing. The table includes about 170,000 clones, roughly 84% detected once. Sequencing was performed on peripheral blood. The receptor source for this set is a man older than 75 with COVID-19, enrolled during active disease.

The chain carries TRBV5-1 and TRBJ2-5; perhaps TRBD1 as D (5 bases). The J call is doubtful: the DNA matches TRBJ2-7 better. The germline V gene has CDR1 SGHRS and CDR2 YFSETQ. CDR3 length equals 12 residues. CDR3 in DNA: TGCGCCAGCACGGACACCGCCTACGAGCAGTACTTC. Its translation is CASTDTAYEQYF.

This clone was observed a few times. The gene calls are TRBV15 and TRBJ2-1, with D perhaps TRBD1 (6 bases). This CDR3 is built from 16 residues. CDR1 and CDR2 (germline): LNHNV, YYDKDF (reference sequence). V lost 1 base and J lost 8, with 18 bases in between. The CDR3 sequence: CATSRAQGLPGDEQFF. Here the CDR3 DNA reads TGTGCCACCAGCAGAGCTCAGGGGCTCCCTGGAGATGAGCAGTTCTTC. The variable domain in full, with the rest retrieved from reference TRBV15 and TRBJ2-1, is DAMVIQNPRYQVTQFGKPVTLSCSQTLNHNVMYWYQQKSSQAPKLLFHYYDKDFNNEADTPDNFQSRRPNTSFCFLDIRSPGLGDTAMYLCATSRAQGLPGDEQFFGPGTRLTVL.

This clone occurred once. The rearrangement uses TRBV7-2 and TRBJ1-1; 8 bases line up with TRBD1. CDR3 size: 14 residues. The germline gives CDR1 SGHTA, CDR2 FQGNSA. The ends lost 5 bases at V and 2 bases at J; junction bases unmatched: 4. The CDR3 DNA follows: TGTGCCAGCAGCGTGGACAGGGTCAACACTGAAGCTTTCTTT. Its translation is CASSVDRVNTEAFF.

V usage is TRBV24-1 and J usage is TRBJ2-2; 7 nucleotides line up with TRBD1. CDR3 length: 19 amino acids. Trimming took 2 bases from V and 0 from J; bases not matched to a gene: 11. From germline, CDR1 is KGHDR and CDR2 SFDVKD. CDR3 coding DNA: TGTGCCACCAGTGATTCTCGGACAGGAATTACCGCGAACACCGGGGAGCTGTTTTTT. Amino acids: CATSDSRTGITANTGELFF.

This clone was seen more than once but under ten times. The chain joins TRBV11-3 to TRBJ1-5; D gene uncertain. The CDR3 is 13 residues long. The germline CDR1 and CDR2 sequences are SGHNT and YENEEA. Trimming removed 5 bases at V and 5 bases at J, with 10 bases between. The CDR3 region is CASSPGFYQPQHF. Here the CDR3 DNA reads TGTGCCAGCAGCCCGGGGTTCTATCAGCCCCAGCATTTT.

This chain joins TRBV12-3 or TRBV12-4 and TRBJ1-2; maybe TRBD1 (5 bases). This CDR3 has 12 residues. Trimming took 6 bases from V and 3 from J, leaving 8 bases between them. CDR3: CASRRGDYGYTF. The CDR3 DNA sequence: TGTGCCAGCAGGCGGGGGGACTATGGCTACACCTTC.

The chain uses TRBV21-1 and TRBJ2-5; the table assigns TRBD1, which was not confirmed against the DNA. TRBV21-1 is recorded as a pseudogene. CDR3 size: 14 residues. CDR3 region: CASSKEADKETQYF. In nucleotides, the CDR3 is TGTGCCAGCAGCAAAGAGGCAGACAAAGAGACCCAGTACTTC.

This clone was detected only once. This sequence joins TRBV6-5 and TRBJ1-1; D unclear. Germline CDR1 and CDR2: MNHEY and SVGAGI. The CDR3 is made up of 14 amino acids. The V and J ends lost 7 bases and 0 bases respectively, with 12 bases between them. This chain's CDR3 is CASNGGDMNTEAFF. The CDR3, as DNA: TGTGCCAGCAACGGTGGTGACATGAACACTGAAGCTTTCTTT.

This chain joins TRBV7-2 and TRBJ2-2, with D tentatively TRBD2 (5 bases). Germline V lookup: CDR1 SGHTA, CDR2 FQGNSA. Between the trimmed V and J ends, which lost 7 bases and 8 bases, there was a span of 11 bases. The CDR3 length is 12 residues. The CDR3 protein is CASTLRGGELFF. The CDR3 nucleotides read TGTGCCAGCACCCTTAGAGGGGGGGAGCTGTTTTTT.

The CDR3 sequence is CASSPSDTGGAFF. DNA of the CDR3: TGTGCCAGTAGTCCCTCAGACACGGGGGGAGCTTTCTTT. The chain joins TRBV19 to TRBJ1-1; weak D call: TRBD1 (5 bases). V gave up 5 bases and J gave up 10 bases, with 17 bases separating them. Germline V gene sequence: CDR1 LNHDA, CDR2 SQIVND (reference sequence). CDR3 length: 13 amino acids.

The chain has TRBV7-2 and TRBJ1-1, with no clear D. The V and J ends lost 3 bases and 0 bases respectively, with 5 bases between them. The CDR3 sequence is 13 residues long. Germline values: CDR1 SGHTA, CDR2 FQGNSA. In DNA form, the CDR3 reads TGTGCCAGCAGCTTTCGGTTGAACACTGAAGCTTTCTTT. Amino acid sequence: CASSFRLNTEAFF.

This CDR3 reads CASQTPPQEGAFF. The DNA for the CDR3 is TGTGCCAGCCAAACTCCTCCCCAGGAGGGAGCTTTCTTT. The chain combines TRBV28 with TRBJ1-1; unclear D gene. The CDR3 has 13 residues. V dropped 8 bases and J dropped 10 bases, with 20 bases sitting between them. Germline V lookup: CDR1 MDHEN, CDR2 SYDVKM.

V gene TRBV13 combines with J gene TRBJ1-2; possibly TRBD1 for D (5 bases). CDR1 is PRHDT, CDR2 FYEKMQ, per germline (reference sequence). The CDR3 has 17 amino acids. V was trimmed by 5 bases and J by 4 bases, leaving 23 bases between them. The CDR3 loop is CASSIDPGTRGPYGYTF. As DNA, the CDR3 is TGTGCCAGCAGCATTGACCCCGGGACTCGTGGGCCCTATGGCTACACCTTC.

CDR3 in amino acids: CASSYGDAGYGYTF. The CDR3 DNA sequence: TGTGCCAGCAGTTACGGAGACGCGGGCTATGGCTACACCTTC. The chain combines TRBV6-6 with TRBJ1-2; the D is unclear. The V end was cut by 2 bases, the J end by 4 bases, with 11 bases between. CDR1 and CDR2 (germline): MNHNY, SVGAGI (reference sequence). The CDR3 consists of 14 residues.

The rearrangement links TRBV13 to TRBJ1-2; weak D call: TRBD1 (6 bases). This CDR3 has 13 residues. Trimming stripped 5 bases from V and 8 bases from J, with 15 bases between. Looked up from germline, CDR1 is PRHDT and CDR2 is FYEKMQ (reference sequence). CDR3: CASSPRGAGGYTF. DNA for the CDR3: TGTGCCAGCAGCCCGCGGGGGGCGGGAGGCTACACCTTC.

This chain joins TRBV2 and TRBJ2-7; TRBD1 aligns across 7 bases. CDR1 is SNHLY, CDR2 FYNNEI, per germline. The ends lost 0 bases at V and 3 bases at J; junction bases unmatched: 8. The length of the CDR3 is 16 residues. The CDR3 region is CASSEASGTAIYEQYF. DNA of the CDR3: TGTGCCAGCAGTGAAGCTTCAGGGACAGCAATCTACGAGCAGTACTTC.

The CDR3 spells CASSPGTGSGDYGYTF. For the CDR3, the DNA is TGTGCCAGCAGCCCGGGGACAGGGAGTGGGGACTATGGCTACACCTTC. J is TRBJ1-2 and V is TRBV5-6; TRBD1 aligns across 9 bases. Germline V gene data show CDR1 as SGHDT and CDR2 as YYEEEE. This CDR3 has 16 residues. The V gene end was trimmed by 4 bases and the J gene end by 3 bases; junction bases not matched to a gene: 10.

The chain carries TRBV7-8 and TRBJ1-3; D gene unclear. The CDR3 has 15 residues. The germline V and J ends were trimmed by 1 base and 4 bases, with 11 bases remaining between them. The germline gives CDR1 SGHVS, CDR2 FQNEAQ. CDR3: CASSLDGQRGNTIYF. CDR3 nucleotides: TGTGCCAGCAGCTTAGATGGGCAGAGAGGAAACACCATATATTTT.

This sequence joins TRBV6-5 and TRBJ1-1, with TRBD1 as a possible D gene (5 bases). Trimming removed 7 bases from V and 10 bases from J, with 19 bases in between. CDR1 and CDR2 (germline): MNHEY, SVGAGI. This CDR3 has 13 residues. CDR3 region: CASISGGFTIAFF. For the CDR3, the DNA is TGTGCCAGCATCTCCGGGGGGTTTACGATAGCTTTCTTT.

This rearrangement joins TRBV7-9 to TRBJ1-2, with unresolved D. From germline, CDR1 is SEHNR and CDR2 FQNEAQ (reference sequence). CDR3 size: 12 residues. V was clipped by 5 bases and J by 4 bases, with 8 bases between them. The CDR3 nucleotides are TGTGCCAGCAGCCTTTCGAGCTATGGCTACACCTTC. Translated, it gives CASSLSSYGYTF.

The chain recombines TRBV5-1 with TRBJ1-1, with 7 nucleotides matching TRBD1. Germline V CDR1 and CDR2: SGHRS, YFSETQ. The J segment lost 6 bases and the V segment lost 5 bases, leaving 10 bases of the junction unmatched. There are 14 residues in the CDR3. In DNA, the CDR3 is TGCGCCAGCAGTCCTAAGGGGGCCGGTGCTGAAGCTTTCTTT. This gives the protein CASSPKGAGAEAFF. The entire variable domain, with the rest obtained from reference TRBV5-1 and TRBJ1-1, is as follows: KAGVTQTPRYLIKTRGQQVTLSCSPISGHRSVSWYQQTPGQGLQFLFEYFSETQRNKGNFPGRFSGRQFSNSRSEMNVSTLELGDSALYLCASSPKGAGAEAFFGQGTRLTVV.

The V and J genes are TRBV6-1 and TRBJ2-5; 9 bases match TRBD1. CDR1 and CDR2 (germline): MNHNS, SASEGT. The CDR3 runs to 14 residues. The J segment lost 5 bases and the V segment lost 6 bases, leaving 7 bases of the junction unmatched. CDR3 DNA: TGTGCCAGCAGACGCGGGACAGGGCTCGAGACCCAGTACTTC. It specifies CASRRGTGLETQYF.

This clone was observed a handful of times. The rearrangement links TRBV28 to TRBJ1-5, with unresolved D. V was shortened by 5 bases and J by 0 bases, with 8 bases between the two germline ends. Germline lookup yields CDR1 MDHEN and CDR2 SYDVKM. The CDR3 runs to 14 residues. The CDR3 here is CASSVLYSNQPQHF. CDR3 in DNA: TGTGCCAGCAGTGTCCTTTATAGCAATCAGCCCCAGCATTTT.

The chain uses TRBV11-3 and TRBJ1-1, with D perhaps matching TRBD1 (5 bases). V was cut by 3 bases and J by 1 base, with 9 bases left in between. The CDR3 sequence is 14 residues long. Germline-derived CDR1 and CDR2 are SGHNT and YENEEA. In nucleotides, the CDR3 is TGTGCCAGCAGCTTCGGACACAGGAACACTGAAGCTTTCTTT. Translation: CASSFGHRNTEAFF.

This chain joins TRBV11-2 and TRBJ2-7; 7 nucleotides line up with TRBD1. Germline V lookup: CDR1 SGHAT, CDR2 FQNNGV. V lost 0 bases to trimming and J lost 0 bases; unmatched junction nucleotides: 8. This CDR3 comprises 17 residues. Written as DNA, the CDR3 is TGTGCCAGCAGCTTAGAACTGGGACAGTTGAGCTCCTACGAGCAGTACTTC. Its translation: CASSLELGQLSSYEQYF. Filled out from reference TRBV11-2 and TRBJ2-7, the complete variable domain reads EAGVAQSPRYKIIEKRQSVAFWCNPISGHATLYWYQQILGQGPKLLIQFQNNGVVDDSQLPKDRFSAERLKGVDSTLKIQPAKLEDSAVYLCASSLELGQLSSYEQYFGPGTRLTVT.

CDR3 DNA sequence: TGTGCCAGCAGGGGACAGGTGAACACTGAAGCTTTCTTT. As protein: CASRGQVNTEAFF. The rearrangement uses TRBV2 and TRBJ1-1, with 8 bases lining up with TRBD1. Trimming at V came to 6 bases and at J to 0 bases, leaving 0 bases not matched to a gene. Germline loops: CDR1 SNHLY, CDR2 FYNNEI. CDR3 length: 13 residues.

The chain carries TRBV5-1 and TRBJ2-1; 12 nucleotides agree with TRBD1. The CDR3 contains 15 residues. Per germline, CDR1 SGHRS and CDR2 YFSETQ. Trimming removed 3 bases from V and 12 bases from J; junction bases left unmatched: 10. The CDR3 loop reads CASSSEGTGGNGQFF. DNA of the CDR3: TGCGCCAGCAGCTCCGAGGGGACAGGGGGCAACGGGCAGTTCTTC.

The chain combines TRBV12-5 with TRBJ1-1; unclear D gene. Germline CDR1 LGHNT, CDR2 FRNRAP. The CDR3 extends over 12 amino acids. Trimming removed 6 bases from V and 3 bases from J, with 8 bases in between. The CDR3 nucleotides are TGTGCTAGTGGCTTCGGGGACACTGAAGCTTTCTTT. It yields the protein CASGFGDTEAFF.

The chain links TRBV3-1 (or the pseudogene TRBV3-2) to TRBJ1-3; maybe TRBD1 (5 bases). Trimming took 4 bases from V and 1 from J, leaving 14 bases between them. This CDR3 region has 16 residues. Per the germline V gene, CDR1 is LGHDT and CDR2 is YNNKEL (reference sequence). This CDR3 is CASSPFAGISGNTIYF. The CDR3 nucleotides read TGTGCCAGCAGCCCCTTCGCAGGGATATCTGGAAACACCATATATTTT.

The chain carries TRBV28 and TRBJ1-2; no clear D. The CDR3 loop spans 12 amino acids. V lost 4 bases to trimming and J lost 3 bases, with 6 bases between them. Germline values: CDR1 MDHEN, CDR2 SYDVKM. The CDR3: CASSYSDYGYTF. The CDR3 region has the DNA TGTGCCAGCAGTTACAGTGACTATGGCTACACCTTC.

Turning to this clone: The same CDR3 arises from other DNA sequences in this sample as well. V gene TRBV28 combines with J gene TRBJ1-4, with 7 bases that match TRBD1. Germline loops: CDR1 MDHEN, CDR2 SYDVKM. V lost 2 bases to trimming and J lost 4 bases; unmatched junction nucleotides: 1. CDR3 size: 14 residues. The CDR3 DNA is TGTGCCAGCAGTTTAGCAGGGGGTAATGAAAAACTGTTTTTT. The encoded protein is CASSLAGGNEKLFF.